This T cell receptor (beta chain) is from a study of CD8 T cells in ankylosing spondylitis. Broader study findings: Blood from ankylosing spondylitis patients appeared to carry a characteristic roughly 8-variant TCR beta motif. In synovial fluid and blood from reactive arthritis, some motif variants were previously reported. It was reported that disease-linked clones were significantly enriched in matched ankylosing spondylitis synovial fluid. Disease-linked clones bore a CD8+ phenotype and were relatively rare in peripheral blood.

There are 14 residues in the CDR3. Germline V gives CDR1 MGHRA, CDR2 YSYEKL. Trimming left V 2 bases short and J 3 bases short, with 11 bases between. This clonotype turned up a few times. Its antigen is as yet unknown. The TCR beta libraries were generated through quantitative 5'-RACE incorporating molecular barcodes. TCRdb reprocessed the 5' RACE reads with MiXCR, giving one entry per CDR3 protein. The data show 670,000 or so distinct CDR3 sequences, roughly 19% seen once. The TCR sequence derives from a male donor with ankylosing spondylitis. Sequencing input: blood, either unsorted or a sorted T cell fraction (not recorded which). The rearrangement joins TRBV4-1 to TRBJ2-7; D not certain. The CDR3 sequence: CASSQLSQFYEQYF. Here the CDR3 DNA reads TGCGCCAGCAGCCAACTTTCCCAATTCTACGAGCAGTACTTC.